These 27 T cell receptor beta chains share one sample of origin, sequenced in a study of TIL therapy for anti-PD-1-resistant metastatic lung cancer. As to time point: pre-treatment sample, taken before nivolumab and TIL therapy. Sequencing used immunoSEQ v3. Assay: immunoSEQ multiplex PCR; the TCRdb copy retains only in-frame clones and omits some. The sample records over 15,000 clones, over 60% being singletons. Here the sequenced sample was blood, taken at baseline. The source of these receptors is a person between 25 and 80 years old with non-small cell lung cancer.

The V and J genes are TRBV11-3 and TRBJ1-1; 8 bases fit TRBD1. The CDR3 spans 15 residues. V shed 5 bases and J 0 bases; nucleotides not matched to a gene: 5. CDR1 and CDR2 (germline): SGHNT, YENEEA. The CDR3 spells CASSTGTGLNTEAFF. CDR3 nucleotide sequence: TGTGCCAGCAGCACCGGGACAGGCCTGAACACTGAAGCTTTCTTT.

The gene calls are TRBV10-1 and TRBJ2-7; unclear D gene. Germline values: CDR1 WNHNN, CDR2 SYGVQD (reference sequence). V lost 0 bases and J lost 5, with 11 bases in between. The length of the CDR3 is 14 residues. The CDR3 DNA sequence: TGCGCCAGCAGTGAGTCGTTAGATTGGCACGAGCAGTACTTC. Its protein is CASSESLDWHEQYF.

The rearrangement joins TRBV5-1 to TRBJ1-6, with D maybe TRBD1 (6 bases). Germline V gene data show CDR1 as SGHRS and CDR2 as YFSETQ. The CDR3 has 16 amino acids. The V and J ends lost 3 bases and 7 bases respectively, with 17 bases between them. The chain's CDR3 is CASSSRTEDLNSPLHF. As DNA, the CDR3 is TGCGCCAGCAGCTCGAGGACAGAAGACCTCAATTCACCCCTCCACTTT.

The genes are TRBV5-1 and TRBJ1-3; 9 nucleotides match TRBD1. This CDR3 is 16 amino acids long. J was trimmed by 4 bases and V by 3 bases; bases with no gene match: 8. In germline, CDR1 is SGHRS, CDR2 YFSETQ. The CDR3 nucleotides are TGCGCCAGCAGCTATTCAACAGGGGGCGGAGGAAACACCATATATTTT. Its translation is CASSYSTGGGGNTIYF.

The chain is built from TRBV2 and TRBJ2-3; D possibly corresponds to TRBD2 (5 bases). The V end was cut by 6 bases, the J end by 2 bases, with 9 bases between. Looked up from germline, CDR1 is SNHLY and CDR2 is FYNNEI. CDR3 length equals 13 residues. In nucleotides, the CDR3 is TGTGCCAGCAGATGGAGGCCCACAGATACGCAGTATTTT. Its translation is CASRWRPTDTQYF.

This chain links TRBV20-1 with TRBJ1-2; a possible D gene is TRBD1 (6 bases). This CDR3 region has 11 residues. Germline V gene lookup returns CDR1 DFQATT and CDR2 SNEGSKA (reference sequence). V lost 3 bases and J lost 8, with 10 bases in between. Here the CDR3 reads CSASPGVGYTF. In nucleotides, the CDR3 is TGCAGTGCTAGCCCAGGGGTAGGCTACACCTTC.

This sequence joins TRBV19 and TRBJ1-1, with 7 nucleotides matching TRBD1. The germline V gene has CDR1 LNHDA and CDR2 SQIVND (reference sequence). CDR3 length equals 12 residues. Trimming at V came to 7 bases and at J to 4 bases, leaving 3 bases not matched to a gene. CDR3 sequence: CASTGTVTEAFF. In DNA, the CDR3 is TGTGCCAGTACCGGGACAGTCACTGAAGCTTTCTTT.

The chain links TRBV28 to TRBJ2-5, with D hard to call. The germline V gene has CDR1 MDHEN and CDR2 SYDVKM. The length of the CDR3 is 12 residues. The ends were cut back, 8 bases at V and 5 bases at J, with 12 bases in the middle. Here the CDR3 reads CASGVGLETQYF. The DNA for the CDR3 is TGTGCCAGCGGGGTGGGTTTGGAGACCCAGTACTTC.

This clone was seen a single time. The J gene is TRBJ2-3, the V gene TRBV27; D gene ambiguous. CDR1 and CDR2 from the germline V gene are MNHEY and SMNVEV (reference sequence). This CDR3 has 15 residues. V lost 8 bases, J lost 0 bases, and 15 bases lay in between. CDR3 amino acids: CASCDLTLSTDTQYF. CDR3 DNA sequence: TGTGCCAGCTGCGATTTGACCCTTAGCACAGATACGCAGTATTTT.

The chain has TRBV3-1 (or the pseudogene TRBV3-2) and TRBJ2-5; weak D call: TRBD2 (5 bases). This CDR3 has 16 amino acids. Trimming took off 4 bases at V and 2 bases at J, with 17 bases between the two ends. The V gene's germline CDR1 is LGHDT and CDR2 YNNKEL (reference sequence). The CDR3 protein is CASSRSMAPGQETQYF. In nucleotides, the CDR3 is TGTGCCAGCAGCCGTTCTATGGCTCCGGGACAAGAGACCCAGTACTTC.

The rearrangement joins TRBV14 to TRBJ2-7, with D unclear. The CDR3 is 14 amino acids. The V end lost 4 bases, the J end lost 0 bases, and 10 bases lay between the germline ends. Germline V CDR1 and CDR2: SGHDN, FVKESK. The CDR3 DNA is TGTGCCAGCAGCCGGACGGTTAGCTCCTACGAGCAGTACTTC. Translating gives CASSRTVSSYEQYF. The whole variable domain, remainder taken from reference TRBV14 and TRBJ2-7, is EAGVTQFPSHSVIEKGQTVTLRCDPISGHDNLYWYRRVMGKEIKFLLHFVKESKQDESGMPNNRFLAERTGGTYSTLKVQPAELEDSGVYFCASSRTVSSYEQYFGPGTRLTVT.

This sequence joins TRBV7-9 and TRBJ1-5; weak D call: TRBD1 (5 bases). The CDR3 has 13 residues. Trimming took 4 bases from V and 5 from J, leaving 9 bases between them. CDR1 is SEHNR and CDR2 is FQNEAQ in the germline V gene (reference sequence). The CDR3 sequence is CASSSPGDQPQHF. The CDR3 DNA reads TGTGCCAGCAGCTCCCCGGGGGATCAGCCCCAGCATTTT.

In DNA, the CDR3 is TGTGCCAGCAGTGCCGCCAGCGGGGGCACCGGGGAGCTGTTTTTT. It codes for CASSAASGGTGELFF. The chain employs TRBV6-4 and TRBJ2-2, with 8 bases identical to TRBD2. The CDR3 extends over 15 amino acids. The germline gives CDR1 MRHNA, CDR2 SNTAGT. Germline trimming cut 4 bases from V and 4 bases from J; bases unmatched to any gene: 5.

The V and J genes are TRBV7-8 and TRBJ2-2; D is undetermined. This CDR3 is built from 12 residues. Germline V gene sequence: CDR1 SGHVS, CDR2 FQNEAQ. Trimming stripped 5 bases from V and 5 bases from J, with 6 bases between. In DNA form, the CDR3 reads TGTGCCAGCAGCCCTGAAACCGGGGAGCTGTTTTTT. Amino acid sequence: CASSPETGELFF.

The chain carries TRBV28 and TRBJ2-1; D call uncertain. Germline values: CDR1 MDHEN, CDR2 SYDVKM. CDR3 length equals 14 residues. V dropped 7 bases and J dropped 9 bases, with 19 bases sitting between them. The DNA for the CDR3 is TGTGCCAGCACTCTATCTCCAGCTTCGGGTGAGCAGTTCTTC. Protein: CASTLSPASGEQFF.

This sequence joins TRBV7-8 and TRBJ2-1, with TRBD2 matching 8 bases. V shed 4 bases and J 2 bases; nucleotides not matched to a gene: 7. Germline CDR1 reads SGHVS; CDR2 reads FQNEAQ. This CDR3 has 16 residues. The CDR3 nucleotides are TGTGCCAGCAGCTCCGCCCCGGGAGGGCCCTACAATGAGCAGTTCTTC. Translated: CASSSAPGGPYNEQFF.

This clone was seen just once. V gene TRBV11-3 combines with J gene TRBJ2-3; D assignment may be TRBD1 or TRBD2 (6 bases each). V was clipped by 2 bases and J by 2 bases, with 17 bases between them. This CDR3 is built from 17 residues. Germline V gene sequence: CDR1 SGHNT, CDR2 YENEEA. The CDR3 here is CASSLRDQGRDTDTQYF. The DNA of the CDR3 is TGTGCCAGCAGCTTAAGAGACCAGGGGCGGGACACAGATACGCAGTATTTT.

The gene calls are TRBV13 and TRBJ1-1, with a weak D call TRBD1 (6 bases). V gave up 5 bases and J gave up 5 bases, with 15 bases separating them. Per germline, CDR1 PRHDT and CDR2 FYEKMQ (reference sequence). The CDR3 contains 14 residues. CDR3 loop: CASSPPTGRTEAFF. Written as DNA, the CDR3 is TGTGCCAGCAGCCCACCTACAGGGAGGACTGAAGCTTTCTTT.

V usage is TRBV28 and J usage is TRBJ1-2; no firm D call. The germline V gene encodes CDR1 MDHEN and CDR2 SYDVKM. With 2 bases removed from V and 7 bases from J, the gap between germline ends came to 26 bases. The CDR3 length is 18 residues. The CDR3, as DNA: TGTGCCAGCAGTTTACCGGGTGCGGGTAGGAGCGCTTTGGGTGGCTACACCTTC. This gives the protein CASSLPGAGRSALGGYTF.

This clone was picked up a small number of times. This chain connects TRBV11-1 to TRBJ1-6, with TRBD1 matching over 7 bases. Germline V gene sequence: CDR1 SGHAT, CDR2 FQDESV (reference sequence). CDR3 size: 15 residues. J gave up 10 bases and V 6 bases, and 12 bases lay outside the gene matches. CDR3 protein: CASRPTGAQGSPLHF. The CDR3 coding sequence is TGTGCCAGCAGACCAACAGGGGCCCAGGGGTCACCCCTCCACTTT.

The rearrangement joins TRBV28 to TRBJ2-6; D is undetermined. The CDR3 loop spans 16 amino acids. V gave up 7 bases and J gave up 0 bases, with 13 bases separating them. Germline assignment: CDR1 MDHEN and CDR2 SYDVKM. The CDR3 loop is CASTPLPDSGANVLTF. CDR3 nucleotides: TGTGCCAGCACTCCTCTCCCCGACTCTGGGGCCAACGTCCTGACTTTC.

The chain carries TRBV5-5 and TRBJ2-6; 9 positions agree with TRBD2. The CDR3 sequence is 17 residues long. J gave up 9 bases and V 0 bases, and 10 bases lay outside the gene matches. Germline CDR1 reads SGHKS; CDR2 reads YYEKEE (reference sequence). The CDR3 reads CASSLVPAGGLDNVLTF. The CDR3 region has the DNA TGTGCCAGCAGCTTGGTTCCAGCGGGGGGTTTAGACAACGTCCTGACTTTC.

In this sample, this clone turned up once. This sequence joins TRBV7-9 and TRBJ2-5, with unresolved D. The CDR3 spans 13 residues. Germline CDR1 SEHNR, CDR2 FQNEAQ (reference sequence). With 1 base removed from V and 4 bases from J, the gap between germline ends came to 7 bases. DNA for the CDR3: TGTGCCAGCAGCTTAGTTTGGGGAGAGACCCAGTACTTC. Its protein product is CASSLVWGETQYF.

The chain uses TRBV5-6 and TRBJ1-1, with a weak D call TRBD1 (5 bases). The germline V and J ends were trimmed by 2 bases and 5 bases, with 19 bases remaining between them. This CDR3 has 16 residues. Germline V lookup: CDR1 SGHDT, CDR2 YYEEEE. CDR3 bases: TGTGCCAGCAGCTTCTCAATGGGGGTGGTGTGGACTGAAGCTTTCTTT. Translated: CASSFSMGVVWTEAFF.

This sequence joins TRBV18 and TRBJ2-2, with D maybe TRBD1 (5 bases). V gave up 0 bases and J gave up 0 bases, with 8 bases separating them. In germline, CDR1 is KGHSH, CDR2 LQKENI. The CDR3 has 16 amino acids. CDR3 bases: TGTGCCAGCTCACCACCCCAGGGTGCGAACACCGGGGAGCTGTTTTTT. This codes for CASSPPQGANTGELFF.

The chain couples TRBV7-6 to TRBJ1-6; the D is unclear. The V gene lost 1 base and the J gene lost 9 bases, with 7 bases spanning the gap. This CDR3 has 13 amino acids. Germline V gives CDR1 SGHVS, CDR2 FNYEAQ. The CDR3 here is CASSLGAASPLHF. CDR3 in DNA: TGTGCCAGCAGCTTAGGTGCAGCTTCACCCCTCCACTTT.

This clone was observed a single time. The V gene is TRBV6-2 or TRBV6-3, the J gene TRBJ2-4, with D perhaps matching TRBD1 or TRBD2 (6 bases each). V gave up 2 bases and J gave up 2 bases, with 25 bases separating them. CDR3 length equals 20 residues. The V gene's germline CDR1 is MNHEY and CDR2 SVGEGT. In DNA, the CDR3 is TGTGCCAGCAGTTACGGTGGGAGTCGGAGAGGGGGGAGAACCAAAAACATTCAGTACTTC. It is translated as CASSYGGSRRGGRTKNIQYF.